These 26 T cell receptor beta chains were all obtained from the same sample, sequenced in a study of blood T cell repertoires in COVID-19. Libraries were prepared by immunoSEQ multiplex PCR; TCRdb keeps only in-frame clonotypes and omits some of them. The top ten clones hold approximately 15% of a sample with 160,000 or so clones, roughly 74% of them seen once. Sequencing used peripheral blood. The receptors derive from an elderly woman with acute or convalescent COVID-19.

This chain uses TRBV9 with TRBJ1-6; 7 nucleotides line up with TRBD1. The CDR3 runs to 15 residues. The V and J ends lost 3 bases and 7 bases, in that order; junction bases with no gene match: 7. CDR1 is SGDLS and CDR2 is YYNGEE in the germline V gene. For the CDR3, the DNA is TGTGCCAGCAGCGCCAACGACAGGGACAATTCACCCCTCCACTTT. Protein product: CASSANDRDNSPLHF.

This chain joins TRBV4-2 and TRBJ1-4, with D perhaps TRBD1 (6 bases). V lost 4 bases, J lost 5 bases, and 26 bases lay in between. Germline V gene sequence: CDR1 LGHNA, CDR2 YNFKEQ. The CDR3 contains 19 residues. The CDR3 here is CASSPLVGADPVPNEKLFF. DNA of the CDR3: TGTGCCAGCAGCCCCTTAGTGGGGGCAGATCCCGTCCCAAATGAAAAACTGTTTTTT.

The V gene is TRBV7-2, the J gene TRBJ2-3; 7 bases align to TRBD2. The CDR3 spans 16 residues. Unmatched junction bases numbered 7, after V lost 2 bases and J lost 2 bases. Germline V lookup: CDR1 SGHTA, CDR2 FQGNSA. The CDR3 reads CASSLTGGRVTDTQYF. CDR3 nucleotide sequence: TGTGCCAGCAGCTTAACGGGCGGGAGAGTCACAGATACGCAGTATTTT.

The CDR3 region is CASSTGTSSRYTF. In nucleotides, the CDR3 is TGCGCCAGCAGCACCGGGACAAGCTCGCGCTACACCTTC. The chain employs TRBV5-1 and TRBJ1-2; maybe TRBD1 (6 bases). CDR1 SGHRS and CDR2 YFSETQ come from the germline V gene. The CDR3 runs to 13 residues. The V end was cut by 4 bases, the J end by 9 bases, with 16 bases between.

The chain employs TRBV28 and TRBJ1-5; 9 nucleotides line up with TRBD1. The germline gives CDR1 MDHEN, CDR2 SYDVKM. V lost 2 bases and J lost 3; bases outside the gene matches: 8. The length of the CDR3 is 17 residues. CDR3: CASSLTTGQGNNQPQHF. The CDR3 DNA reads TGTGCCAGCAGTTTAACTACGGGACAGGGAAACAATCAGCCCCAGCATTTT.

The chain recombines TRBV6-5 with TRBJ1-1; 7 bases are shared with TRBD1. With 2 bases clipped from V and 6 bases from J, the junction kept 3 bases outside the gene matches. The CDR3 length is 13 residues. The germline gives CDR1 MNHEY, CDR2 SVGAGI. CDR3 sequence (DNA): TGTGCCAGCAGTTACGAGGGGGCGGCTGAAGCTTTCTTT. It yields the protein CASSYEGAAEAFF.

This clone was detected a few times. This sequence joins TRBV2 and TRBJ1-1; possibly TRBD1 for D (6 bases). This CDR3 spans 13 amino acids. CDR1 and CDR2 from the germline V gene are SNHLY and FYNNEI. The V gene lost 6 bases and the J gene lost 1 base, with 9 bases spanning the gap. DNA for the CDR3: TGTGCCAGCAGCGGACAGCCGAACACTGAAGCTTTCTTT. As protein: CASSGQPNTEAFF. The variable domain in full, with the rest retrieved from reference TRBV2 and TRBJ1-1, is EPEVTQTPSHQVTQMGQEVILRCVPISNHLYFYWYRQILGQKVEFLVSFYNNEISEKSEIFDDQFSVERPDGSNFTLKIRSTKLEDSAMYFCASSGQPNTEAFFGQGTRLTVV.

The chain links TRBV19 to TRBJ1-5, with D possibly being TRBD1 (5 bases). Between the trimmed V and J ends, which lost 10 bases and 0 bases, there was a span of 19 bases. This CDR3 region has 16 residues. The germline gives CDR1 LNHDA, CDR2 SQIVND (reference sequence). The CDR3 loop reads CATRVPGLYSNQPQHF. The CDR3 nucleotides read TGTGCCACCCGGGTGCCAGGGCTATATAGCAATCAGCCCCAGCATTTT. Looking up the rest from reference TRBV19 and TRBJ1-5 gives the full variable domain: DGGITQSPKYLFRKEGQNVTLSCEQNLNHDAMYWYRQDPGQGLRLIYYSQIVNDFQKGDIAEGYSVSREKKESFPLTVTSAQKNPTAFYLCATRVPGLYSNQPQHFGDGTRLSIL.

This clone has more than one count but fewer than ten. This CDR3 reads CASSFGQNTEAFF. In DNA form, the CDR3 reads TGTGCCAGCAGTTTTGGGCAGAACACTGAAGCTTTCTTT. The V gene is TRBV27, the J gene TRBJ1-1; D uncertain. V lost 3 bases, J lost 1 base, and 6 bases lay in between. The CDR3 extends over 13 amino acids. Germline assignment: CDR1 MNHEY and CDR2 SMNVEV (reference sequence).

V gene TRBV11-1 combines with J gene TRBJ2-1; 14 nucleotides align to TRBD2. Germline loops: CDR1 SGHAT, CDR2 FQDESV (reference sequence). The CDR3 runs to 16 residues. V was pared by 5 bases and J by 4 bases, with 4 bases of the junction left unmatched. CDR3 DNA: TGTGCCAGCAGCGAGACTAGCGGGAGGGGGTACAATGAGCAGTTCTTC. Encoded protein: CASSETSGRGYNEQFF.

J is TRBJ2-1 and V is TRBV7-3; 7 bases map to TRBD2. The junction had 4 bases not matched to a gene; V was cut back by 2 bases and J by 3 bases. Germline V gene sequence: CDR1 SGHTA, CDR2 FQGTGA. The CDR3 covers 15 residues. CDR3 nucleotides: TGTGCCAGCAGCTTAGGTGCTAGCGGCTACAATGAGCAGTTCTTC. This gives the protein CASSLGASGYNEQFF.

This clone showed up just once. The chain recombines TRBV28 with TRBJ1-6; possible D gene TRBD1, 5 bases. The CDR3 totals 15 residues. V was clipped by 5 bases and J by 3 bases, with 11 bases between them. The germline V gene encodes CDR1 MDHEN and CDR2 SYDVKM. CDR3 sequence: CASSPGGRYNSPLHF. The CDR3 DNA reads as TGTGCCAGCAGTCCCGGGGGACGCTATAATTCACCCCTCCACTTT. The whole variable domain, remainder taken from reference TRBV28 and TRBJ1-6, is DVKVTQSSRYLVKRTGEKVFLECVQDMDHENMFWYRQDPGLGLRLIYFSYDVKMKEKGDIPEGYSVSREKKERFSLILESASTNQTSMYLCASSPGGRYNSPLHFGNGTRLTVT.

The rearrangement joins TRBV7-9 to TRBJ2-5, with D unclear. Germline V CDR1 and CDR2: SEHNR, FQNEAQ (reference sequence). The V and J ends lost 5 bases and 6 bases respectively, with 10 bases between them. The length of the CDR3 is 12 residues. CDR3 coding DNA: TGTGCCAGCAGCCACACCCACCAGACCCAGTACTTC. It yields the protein CASSHTHQTQYF. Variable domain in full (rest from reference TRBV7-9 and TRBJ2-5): DTGVSQNPRHKITKRGQNVTFRCDPISEHNRLYWYRQTLGQGPEFLTYFQNEAQLEKSRLLSDRFSAERPKGSFSTLEIQRTEQGDSAMYLCASSHTHQTQYFGPGTRLLVL.

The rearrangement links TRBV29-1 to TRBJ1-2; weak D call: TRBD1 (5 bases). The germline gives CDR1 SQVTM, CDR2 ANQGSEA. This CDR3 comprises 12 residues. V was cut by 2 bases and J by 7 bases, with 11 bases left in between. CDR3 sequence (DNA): TGCAGCGTTGAATTCGGGGGTGGTGGCTACACCTTC. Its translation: CSVEFGGGGYTF.

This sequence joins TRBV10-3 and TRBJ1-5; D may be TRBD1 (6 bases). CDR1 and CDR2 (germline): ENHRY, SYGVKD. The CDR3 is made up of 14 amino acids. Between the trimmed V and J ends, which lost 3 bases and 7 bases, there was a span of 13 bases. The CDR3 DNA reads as TGTGCCATCAGTGATCAGGGGCGAGACCAGCCCCAGCATTTT. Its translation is CAISDQGRDQPQHF.

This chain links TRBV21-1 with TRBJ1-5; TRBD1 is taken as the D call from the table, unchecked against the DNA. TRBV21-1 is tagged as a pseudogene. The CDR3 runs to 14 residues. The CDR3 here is CASSNEGGNQPQHF. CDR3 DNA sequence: TGTGCCAGCAGCAACGAGGGGGGCAATCAGCCCCAGCATTTT.

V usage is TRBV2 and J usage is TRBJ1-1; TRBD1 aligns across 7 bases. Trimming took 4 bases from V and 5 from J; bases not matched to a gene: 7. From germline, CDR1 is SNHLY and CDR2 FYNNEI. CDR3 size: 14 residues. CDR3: CASSADRVGTEAFF. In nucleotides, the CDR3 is TGTGCCAGCAGTGCCGACAGGGTTGGAACTGAAGCTTTCTTT.

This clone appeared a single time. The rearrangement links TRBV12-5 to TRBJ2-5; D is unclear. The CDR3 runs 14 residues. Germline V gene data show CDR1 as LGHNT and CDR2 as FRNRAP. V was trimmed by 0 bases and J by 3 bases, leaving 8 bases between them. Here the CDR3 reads CASGLVSTEETQYF. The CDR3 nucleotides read TGTGCTAGTGGTTTGGTCTCAACTGAAGAGACCCAGTACTTC.

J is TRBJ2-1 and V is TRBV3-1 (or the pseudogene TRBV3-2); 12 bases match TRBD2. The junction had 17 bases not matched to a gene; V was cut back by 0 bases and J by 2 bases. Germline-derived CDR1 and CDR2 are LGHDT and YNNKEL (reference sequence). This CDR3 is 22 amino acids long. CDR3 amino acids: CASSQDGKRGLAGNLTYNEQFF. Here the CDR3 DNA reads TGTGCCAGCAGCCAAGATGGAAAACGGGGACTAGCGGGCAATCTTACCTACAATGAGCAGTTCTTC.

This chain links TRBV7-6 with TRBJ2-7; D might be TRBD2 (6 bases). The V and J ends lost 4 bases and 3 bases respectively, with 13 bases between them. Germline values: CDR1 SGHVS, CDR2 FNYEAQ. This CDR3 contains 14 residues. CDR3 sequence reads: CASSSTIGSYEQYF. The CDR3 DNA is TGTGCCAGCAGCTCCACTATCGGGAGCTACGAGCAGTACTTC.

The CDR3 DNA follows: TGCGCCAGCAGCTTGGACGTACTTAATAATGAGCAGTTCTTC. Protein: CASSLDVLNNEQFF. The V and J genes are TRBV5-1 and TRBJ2-1; D remains unclear. Germline CDR1 reads SGHRS; CDR2 reads YFSETQ. The CDR3 has 14 residues. V gave up 0 bases and J gave up 7 bases, with 11 bases separating them.

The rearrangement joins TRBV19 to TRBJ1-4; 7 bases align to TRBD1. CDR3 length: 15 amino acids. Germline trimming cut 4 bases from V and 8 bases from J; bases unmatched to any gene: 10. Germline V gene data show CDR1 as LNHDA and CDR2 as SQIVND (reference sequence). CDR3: CASSRTDRVEEKLFF. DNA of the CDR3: TGTGCCAGTAGTAGAACAGACAGGGTGGAAGAAAAACTGTTTTTT.

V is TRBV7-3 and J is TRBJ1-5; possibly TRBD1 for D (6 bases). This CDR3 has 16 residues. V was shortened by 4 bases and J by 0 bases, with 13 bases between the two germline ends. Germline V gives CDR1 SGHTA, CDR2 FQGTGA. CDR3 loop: CASSSGTYNSNQPQHF. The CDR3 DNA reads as TGTGCCAGCAGCTCTGGGACATACAATAGCAATCAGCCCCAGCATTTT. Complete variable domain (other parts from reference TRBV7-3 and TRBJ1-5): GAGVSQTPSNKVTEKGKYVELRCDPISGHTALYWYRQSLGQGPEFLIYFQGTGAADDSGLPNDRFFAVRPEGSVSTLKIQRTERGDSAVYLCASSSGTYNSNQPQHFGDGTRLSIL.

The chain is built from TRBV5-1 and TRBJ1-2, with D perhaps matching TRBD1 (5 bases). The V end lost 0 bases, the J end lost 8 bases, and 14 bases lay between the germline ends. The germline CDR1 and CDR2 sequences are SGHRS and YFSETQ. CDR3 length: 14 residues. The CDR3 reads CASSLADDRGGYTF. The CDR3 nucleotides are TGCGCCAGCAGCTTGGCGGACGACCGGGGGGGCTACACCTTC.

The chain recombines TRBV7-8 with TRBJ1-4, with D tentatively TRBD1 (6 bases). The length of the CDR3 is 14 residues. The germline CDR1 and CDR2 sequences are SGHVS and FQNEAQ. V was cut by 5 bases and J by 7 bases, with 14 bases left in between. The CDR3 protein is CASSRGGDSEKLFF. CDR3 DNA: TGTGCCAGCAGCCGAGGGGGGGATAGTGAAAAACTGTTTTTT. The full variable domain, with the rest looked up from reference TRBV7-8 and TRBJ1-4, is GAGVSQSPRYKVAKRGQDVALRCDPISGHVSLFWYQQALGQGPEFLTYFQNEAQLDKSGLPSDRFFAERPEGSVSTLKIQRTQQEDSAVYLCASSRGGDSEKLFFGSGTQLSVL.

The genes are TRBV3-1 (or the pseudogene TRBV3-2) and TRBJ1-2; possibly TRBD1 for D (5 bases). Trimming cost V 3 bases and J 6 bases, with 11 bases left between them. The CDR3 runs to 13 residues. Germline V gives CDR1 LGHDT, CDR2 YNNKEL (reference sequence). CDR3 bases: TGTGCCAGCAGCCAGAATCAAGGGGATGGCTACACCTTC. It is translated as CASSQNQGDGYTF.